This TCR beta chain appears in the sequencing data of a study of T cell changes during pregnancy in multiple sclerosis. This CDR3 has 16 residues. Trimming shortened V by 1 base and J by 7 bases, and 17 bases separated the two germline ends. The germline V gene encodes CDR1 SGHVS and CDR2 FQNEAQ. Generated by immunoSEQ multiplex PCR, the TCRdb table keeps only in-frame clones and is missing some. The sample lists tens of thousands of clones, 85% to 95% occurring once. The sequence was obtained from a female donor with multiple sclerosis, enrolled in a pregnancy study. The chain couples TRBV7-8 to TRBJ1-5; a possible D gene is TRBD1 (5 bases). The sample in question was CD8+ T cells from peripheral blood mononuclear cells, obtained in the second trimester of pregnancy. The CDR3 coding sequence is TGTGCCAGCAGCTTAGACGCCTGGGGGGGAGGCCAGCCCCAGCATTTT. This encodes CASSLDAWGGGQPQHF. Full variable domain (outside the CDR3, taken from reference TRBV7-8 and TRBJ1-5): GAGVSQSPRYKVAKRGQDVALRCDPISGHVSLFWYQQALGQGPEFLTYFQNEAQLDKSGLPSDRFFAERPEGSVSTLKIQRTQQEDSAVYLCASSLDAWGGGQPQHFGDGTRLSIL.